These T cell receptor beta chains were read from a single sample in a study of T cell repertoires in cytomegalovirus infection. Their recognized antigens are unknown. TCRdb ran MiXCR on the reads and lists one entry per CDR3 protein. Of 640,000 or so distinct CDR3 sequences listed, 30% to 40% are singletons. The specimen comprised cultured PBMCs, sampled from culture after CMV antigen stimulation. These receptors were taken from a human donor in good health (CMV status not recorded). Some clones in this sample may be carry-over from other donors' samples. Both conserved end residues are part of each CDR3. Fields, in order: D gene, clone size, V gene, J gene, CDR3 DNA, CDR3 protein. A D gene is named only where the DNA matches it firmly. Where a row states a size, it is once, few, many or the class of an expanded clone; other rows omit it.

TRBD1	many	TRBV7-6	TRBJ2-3	TGTGCCAGCAGCTTAAACAGGGGGATTTCAGAGGATACGCAGTATTTT	CASSLNRGISEDTQYF
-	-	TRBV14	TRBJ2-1	TGTGCCAGCAGCCAAGACAGAAATACCTACAATGAGCAGTTCTTC	CASSQDRNTYNEQFF
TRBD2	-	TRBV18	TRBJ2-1	TGTGCCAGCTCACCAATCCTAGCGGGGGCCCCTGACAATGAGCAGTTCTTC	CASSPILAGAPDNEQFF
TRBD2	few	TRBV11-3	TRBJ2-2	TGTGCCAGCAGCCGGGAGGGCGGGGAGCTGTTTTTT	CASSREGGELFF
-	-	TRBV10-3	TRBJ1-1	TGTGCCATCAGTGAGGGGACGGCGAACACTGAAGCTTTCTTT	CAISEGTANTEAFF
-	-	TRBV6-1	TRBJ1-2	TGTGCCAGCAGAGATACTCCGACAGGCGTCTATGGCTACACCTTC	CASRDTPTGVYGYTF
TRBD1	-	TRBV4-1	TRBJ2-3	TGCGCCAGCAGAGTAAGACAGGGACCAAACTTACAACACACAGATACGCAGTATTTT	CASRVRQGPNLQHTDTQYF
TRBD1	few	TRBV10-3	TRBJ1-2	TGTGCCATCAGTGACGGACAGGGGAGCGATGGCTACACCTTC	CAISDGQGSDGYTF
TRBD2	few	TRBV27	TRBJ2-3	TGTGCCAGCAGTTTCCTAGCGGGGGCGATGAAAACGCAGTATTTT	CASSFLAGAMKTQYF
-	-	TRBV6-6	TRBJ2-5	TGTGCCAGCAGTAGGACAAATCAAGAGACCCAGTACTTC	CASSRTNQETQYF
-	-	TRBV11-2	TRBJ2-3	TGTGCCAGCAGCTTGTCGTCCCCGGGAATCACAGATACGCAGTATTTT	CASSLSSPGITDTQYF
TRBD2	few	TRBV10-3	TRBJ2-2	TGTGCCATCAGTAGACTAGCGGGAGTAGCCGGGGAGCTGTTTTTT	CAISRLAGVAGELFF
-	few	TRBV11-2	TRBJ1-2	TGTGCCAGCAGCTTACGCCGCGGACCCTTATATGGCTACACCTTC	CASSLRRGPLYGYTF
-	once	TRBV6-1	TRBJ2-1	TGTGCCAGCCGACCTTTCGCTATGAATGAGCAGTTCTTC	CASRPFAMNEQFF
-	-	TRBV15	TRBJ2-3	TGTGCCACCAGCAGAGATGGGCTAAAACAGTATTTT	CATSRDGLKQYF
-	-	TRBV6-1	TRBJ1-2	TGTGCCAGCAGCCGCCAGGGATCCGGCTACACCTTC	CASSRQGSGYTF
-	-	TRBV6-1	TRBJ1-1	TGTGCCAGCAGTGCGGGTGAGGACACTGAAGCTTTCTTT	CASSAGEDTEAFF
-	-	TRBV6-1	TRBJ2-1	TGTGCCAGCAGTGAGCTAGCTTCTGAGCAGTTCTTC	CASSELASEQFF
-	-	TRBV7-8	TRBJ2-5	TGTGCCAGCAGCCCAAATACCGGACAGTTGGGAGAGACCCAGTACTTC	CASSPNTGQLGETQYF
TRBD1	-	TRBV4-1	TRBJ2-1	TGCGCCAGCAGCTCCGGACAGGGAACCGATGAGCAGTTCTTC	CASSSGQGTDEQFF
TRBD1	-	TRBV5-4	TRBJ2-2	TGTGCCAGCAGTCCTCCGGGGACAGGGAGTACCGGGGAGCTGTTTTTT	CASSPPGTGSTGELFF
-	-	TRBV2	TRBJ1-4	TGTGCCAGCAGTTGGACGAATGAAAAACTGTTTTTT	CASSWTNEKLFF
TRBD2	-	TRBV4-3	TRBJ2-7	TGCGCCAGCAGCCAAGGGATCCAGCGGGAGGTCTACGAGCAGTACTTC	CASSQGIQREVYEQYF
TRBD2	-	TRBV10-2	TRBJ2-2	TGCGCCAGCACAACTAGCGGGGGGCCGTGGAACACCGGGGAGCTGTTTTTT	CASTTSGGPWNTGELFF
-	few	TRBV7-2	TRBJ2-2	TGTGCCAGCAGCTTAGGAGGACTTAACACCGGGGAGCTGTTTTTT	CASSLGGLNTGELFF
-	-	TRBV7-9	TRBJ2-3	TGTGCCAGCAGCTTCAATAGGGGAAGTCGGGCAGATACGCAGTATTTT	CASSFNRGSRADTQYF
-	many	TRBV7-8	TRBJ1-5	TGTGCCAGCAGCTTAGCAGGCACGCAGCCCCAGCATTTT	CASSLAGTQPQHF
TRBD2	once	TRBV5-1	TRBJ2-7	TGCGCCAGCAGCCAGAGTATGGGAGCGGGGGGGGACGAGCAGTACTTC	CASSQSMGAGGDEQYF
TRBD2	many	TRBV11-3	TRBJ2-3	TGTGCCAGCAGCTTCGGCCTAGCGGGCGACACAGATACGCAGTATTTT	CASSFGLAGDTDTQYF
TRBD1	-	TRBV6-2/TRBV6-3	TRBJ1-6	TGTGCCAGCAGTTACTCCCGGGACAGCGGGGCTTCACCCCTCCACTTT	CASSYSRDSGASPLHF